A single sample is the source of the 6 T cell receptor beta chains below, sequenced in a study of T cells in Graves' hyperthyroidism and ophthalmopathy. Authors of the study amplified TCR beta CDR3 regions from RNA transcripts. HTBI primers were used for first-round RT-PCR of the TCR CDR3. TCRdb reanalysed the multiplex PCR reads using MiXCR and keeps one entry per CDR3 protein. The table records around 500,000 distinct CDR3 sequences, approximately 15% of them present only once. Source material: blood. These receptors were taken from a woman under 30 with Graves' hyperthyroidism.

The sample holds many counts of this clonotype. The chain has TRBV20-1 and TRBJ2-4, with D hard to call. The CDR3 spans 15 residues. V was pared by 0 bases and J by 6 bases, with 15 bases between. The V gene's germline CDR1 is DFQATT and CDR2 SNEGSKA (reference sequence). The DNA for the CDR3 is TGCAGTGCTAGAGATTCTAAGGAGCCCGGAAACATTCAGTACTTC. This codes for CSARDSKEPGNIQYF.

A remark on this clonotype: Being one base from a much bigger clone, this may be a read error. The CDR3: CASSSRGISTYEQYF. CDR3 DNA sequence: TGTGCCAGCAGCTCTAGGGGGATTAGTACCTACGAGCAGTACTTC. This sequence joins TRBV11-2 and TRBJ2-7, with a weak D call TRBD1 (6 bases). CDR1 and CDR2 from the germline V gene are SGHAT and FQNNGV. V was clipped by 4 bases and J by 2 bases, with 15 bases between them. The CDR3 extends over 15 amino acids.

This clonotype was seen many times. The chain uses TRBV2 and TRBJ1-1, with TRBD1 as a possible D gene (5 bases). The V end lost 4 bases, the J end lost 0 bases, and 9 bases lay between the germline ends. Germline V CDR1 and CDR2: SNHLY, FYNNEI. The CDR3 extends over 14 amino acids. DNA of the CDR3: TGTGCCAGCAGTGTGGGACCGCTGAACACTGAAGCTTTCTTT. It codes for CASSVGPLNTEAFF. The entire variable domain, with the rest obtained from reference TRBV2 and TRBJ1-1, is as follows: EPEVTQTPSHQVTQMGQEVILRCVPISNHLYFYWYRQILGQKVEFLVSFYNNEISEKSEIFDDQFSVERPDGSNFTLKIRSTKLEDSAMYFCASSVGPLNTEAFFGQGTRLTVV.

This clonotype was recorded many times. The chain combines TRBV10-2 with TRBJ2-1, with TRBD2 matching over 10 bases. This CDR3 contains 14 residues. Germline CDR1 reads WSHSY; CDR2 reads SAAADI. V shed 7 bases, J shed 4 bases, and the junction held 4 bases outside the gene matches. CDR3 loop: CASTLAGEYNEQFF. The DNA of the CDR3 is TGCGCCAGCACCCTAGCGGGGGAATACAATGAGCAGTTCTTC.

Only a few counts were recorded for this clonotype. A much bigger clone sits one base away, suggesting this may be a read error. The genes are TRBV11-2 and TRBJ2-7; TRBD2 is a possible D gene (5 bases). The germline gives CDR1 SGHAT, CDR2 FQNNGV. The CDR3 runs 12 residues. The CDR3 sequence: CASGLAWYEQYV. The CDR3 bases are TGTGCCAGCGGCTTAGCGTGGTACGAGCAGTACGTC.

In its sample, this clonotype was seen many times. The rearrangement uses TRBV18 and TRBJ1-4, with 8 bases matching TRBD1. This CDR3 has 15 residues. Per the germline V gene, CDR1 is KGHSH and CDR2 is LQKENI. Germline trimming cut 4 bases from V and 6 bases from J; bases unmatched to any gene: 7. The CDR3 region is CASSLIQGDDEKLFF. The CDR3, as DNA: TGTGCCAGCTCACTCATACAGGGGGACGATGAAAAACTGTTTTTT. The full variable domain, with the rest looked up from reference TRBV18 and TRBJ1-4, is NAGVMQNPRHLVRRRGQEARLRCSPMKGHSHVYWYRQLPEEGLKFMVYLQKENIIDESGMPKERFSAEFPKEGPSILRIQQVVRGDSAAYFCASSLIQGDDEKLFFGSGTQLSVL.